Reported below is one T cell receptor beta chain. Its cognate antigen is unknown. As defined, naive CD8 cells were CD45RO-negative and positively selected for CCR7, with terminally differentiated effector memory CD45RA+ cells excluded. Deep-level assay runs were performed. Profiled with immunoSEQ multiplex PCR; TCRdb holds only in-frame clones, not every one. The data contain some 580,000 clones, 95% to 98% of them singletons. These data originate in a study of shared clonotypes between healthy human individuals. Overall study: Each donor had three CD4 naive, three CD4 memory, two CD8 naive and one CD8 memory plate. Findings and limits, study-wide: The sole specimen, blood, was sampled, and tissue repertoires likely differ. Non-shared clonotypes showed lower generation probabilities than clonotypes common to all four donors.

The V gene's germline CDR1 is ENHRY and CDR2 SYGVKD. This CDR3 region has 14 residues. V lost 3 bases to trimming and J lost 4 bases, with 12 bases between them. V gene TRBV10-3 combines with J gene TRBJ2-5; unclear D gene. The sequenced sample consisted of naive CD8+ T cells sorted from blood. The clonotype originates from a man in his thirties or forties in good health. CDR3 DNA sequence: TGTGCCATCAGTGACCCCTTAGAAGTAGAGACCCAGTACTTC. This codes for CAISDPLEVETQYF.